This T cell receptor beta chain was sequenced in a study of blood T cells in healthy people across ages. This clonotype turned up a few times. Losses at the gene ends were 6 bases for V and 0 bases for J; bases not matched to a gene: 7. CDR3 size: 16 residues. A second PCR, run for roughly 7 to 11 cycles, used a sample-barcoded 5' primer plus a J-beta primer mix. TCRdb analysed the 5' RACE reads with MiXCR anew, one entry per CDR3 protein. The table shows some 1.8 million distinct CDR3 sequences, with about two fifths occurring only once. Sequencing input: blood. This chain uses TRBV12-3 or TRBV12-4 with TRBJ2-1; 8 bases are a match to TRBD2. The TCR comes from a human donor in good health. The CDR3 coding sequence is TGTGCCAGCAGGTATAGCGGGGCGAGCTCCTACAATGAGCAGTTCTTC. It yields the protein CASRYSGASSYNEQFF.